Below, 15 T cell receptor beta chains from the same sample are listed, as sequenced in a study of blood T cell repertoires in COVID-19. Some clones are missing from TCRdb's copy, which holds only in-frame ones; the method was immunoSEQ multiplex PCR. Of 310,000 or so clones detected, roughly 90% appear once; the ten largest clones hold about 9.8%. Specimen: PBMCs or T cells enriched from blood (not recorded which). These receptors all come from a woman between 18 and 30 years old who had recovered from COVID-19.

The chain employs TRBV6-5 and TRBJ2-7, with TRBD2 matching over 14 bases. This CDR3 spans 14 amino acids. Germline V CDR1 and CDR2: MNHEY, SVGAGI. V was clipped by 6 bases and J by 6 bases; unmatched bases: 4. CDR3 coding DNA: TGTGCCAGCAGGACTAGCGGGGGGGAGCTCGAGCAGTACTTC. It translates to CASRTSGGELEQYF.

The rearrangement links TRBV27 to TRBJ2-5, with no clear D. Per the germline V gene, CDR1 is MNHEY and CDR2 is SMNVEV (reference sequence). The ends were cut back, 7 bases at V and 0 bases at J, with 3 bases in the middle. CDR3 length: 11 residues. This CDR3 is CASIYQETQYF. In DNA form, the CDR3 reads TGTGCCAGCATCTACCAAGAGACCCAGTACTTC.

V gene TRBV29-1 combines with J gene TRBJ1-2, with D unclear. Trimming took off 4 bases at V and 8 bases at J, with 11 bases between the two ends. Germline assignment: CDR1 SQVTM and CDR2 ANQGSEA. The CDR3 contains 11 residues. CDR3 in DNA: TGCAGCGTTGGGTGGCTGAACGGCTACACCTTC. Translation: CSVGWLNGYTF.

The J gene is TRBJ2-1, the V gene TRBV10-3, with a tentative D call TRBD2 (5 bases). The germline V gene encodes CDR1 ENHRY and CDR2 SYGVKD. The CDR3 has 15 residues. V dropped 7 bases and J dropped 4 bases, with 17 bases sitting between them. The CDR3 DNA follows: TGTGCCATCATGGAGGACGGGTCCGATTACAATGAGCAGTTCTTC. Its translation is CAIMEDGSDYNEQFF.

The chain carries TRBV10-3 and TRBJ2-2; 11 bases line up with TRBD2. The V gene's germline CDR1 is ENHRY and CDR2 SYGVKD. After removal of 7 bases from V and 1 base from J, the junction contained 2 bases not matched to a gene. There are 15 residues in the CDR3. In nucleotides, the CDR3 is TGTGCCATCACCGGGACTAGCGGGAACACCGGGGAGCTGTTTTTT. Its translation: CAITGTSGNTGELFF.

Of note for this clone: Other DNA sequences within the sample encode an identical CDR3. This chain connects TRBV29-1 to TRBJ2-5; 11 nucleotides agree with TRBD2. Per the germline V gene, CDR1 is SQVTM and CDR2 is ANQGSEA. The J segment lost 2 bases and the V segment lost 6 bases, leaving 8 bases of the junction unmatched. CDR3 size: 15 residues. The CDR3 DNA follows: TGCAGCGTCGCAAGACTAGCGGGGAGTCAAGAGACCCAGTACTTC. This translates into CSVARLAGSQETQYF.

The rearrangement uses TRBV28 and TRBJ2-7; a possible D gene is TRBD1 (6 bases). Germline CDR1 and CDR2: MDHEN and SYDVKM. The CDR3 sequence is 15 residues long. Trimming removed 7 bases from V and 0 bases from J, with 16 bases in between. The CDR3 spells CASKTGQRSSYEQYF. The CDR3 DNA reads TGTGCCAGCAAAACGGGACAAAGAAGCTCCTACGAGCAGTACTTC.

V and J are TRBV28 and TRBJ2-7; the D gene is possibly TRBD1 (6 bases). Germline-derived CDR1 and CDR2 are MDHEN and SYDVKM. Trimming took 6 bases from V and 0 from J, leaving 15 bases between them. This CDR3 has 15 amino acids. For the CDR3, the DNA is TGTGCCAGCAGGGGGACAAAATCCTTCTCCTACGAGCAGTACTTC. Translation gives CASRGTKSFSYEQYF.

The V and J genes are TRBV11-3 and TRBJ2-5; 9 positions match TRBD2. The CDR3 contains 15 residues. With V trimmed by 5 bases and J by 5 bases, 9 bases remained unmatched. Germline CDR1 and CDR2: SGHNT and YENEEA. DNA for the CDR3: TGTGCCAGCAGCCCAGGGACTAGCTATTTGGAGACCCAGTACTTC. This translates into CASSPGTSYLETQYF.

The CDR3 spells CASSVGDSPLHF. CDR3 sequence (DNA): TGTGCCAGCAGTGTAGGAGACTCACCCCTCCACTTT. The V and J genes are TRBV28 and TRBJ1-6; D remains ambiguous. Germline V lookup: CDR1 MDHEN, CDR2 SYDVKM. V was shortened by 5 bases and J by 10 bases, with 9 bases between the two germline ends. The CDR3 runs to 12 residues.

The gene calls are TRBV28 and TRBJ2-1; 9 nucleotides line up with TRBD2. The CDR3 has 14 amino acids. CDR1 is MDHEN, CDR2 SYDVKM, per germline. V shed 8 bases and J 12 bases; nucleotides not matched to a gene: 14. DNA of the CDR3: TGTGCCAGCGGGACCGGGACTAGCTTCGTAGGGCAGTTCTTC. This translates into CASGTGTSFVGQFF.

This chain links TRBV28 with TRBJ1-2; 7 nucleotides match TRBD1. The CDR3 has 14 residues. Losses at the gene ends were 5 bases for V and 4 bases for J; bases not matched to a gene: 7. Per germline, CDR1 MDHEN and CDR2 SYDVKM. The CDR3 is CASSAMTGFYGYTF. CDR3 nucleotide sequence: TGTGCCAGCAGTGCTATGACAGGGTTCTATGGCTACACCTTC.

V usage is TRBV7-9 and J usage is TRBJ1-1; a possible D gene is TRBD1 (5 bases). Per germline, CDR1 SEHNR and CDR2 FQNEAQ (reference sequence). V shed 5 bases and J shed 4 bases, with 20 bases lying between them. The CDR3 has 16 amino acids. The CDR3 coding sequence is TGTGCCAGCAGCACTCCAGACAGTCTCCTTGGCACTGAAGCTTTCTTT. Translated: CASSTPDSLLGTEAFF.

The rearrangement links TRBV5-6 to TRBJ2-7; 9 bases line up with TRBD2. From germline, CDR1 is SGHDT and CDR2 YYEEEE. Trimming cost V 2 bases and J 6 bases; bases outside gene matches: 15. The CDR3 loop spans 17 amino acids. The DNA of the CDR3 is TGTGCCAGCAGCTTTAAATTCGTAGTCAGCGGGAGGCGCGAGCAGTACTTC. It yields the protein CASSFKFVVSGRREQYF.

This clone has just a few counts. The chain joins TRBV4-1 to TRBJ2-7, with D perhaps matching TRBD1 (5 bases). CDR3 size: 14 residues. Germline CDR1 MGHRA, CDR2 YSYEKL. The V end lost 0 bases, the J end lost 3 bases, and 9 bases lay between the germline ends. The CDR3 protein is CASSQDWTNYEQYF. As DNA, the CDR3 is TGCGCCAGCAGCCAAGATTGGACAAACTACGAGCAGTACTTC.